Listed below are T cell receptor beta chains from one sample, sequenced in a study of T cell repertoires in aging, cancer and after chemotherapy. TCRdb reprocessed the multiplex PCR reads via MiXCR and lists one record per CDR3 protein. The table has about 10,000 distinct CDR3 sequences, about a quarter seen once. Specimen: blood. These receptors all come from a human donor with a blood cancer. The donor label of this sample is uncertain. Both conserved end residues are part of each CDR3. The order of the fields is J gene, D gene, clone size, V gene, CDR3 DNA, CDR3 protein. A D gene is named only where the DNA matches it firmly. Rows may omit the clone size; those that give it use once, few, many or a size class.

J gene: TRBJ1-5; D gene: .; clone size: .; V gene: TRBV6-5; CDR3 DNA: TGTGCCAGCAGCCCCCTCGGAGGAAGCAATCAGCCCCAGCATTTT; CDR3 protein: CASSPLGGSNQPQHF
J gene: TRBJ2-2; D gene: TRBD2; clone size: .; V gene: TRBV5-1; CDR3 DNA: TGCGCCAGCAAACTAGCGGGAGGGCGCGACACCGGGGAGCTGTTTTTT; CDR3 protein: CASKLAGGRDTGELFF
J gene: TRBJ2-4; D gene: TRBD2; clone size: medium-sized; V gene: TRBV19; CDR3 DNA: TGTGCCAGTGGTGGACTAGCGGGAGGGAGGGCCAAAAACATTCAGTACTTC; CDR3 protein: CASGGLAGGRAKNIQYF
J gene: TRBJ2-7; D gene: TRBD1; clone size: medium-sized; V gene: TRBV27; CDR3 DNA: TGTGCCAGCAGAGCTCGAGACAGGGTCAGCGACGAGCAGTACTTC; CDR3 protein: CASRARDRVSDEQYF
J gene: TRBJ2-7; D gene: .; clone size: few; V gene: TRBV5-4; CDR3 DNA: TGTGCCAGCAGCCCAGAGCCGGGCTCCAATAACTACGAGCAGTACTTC; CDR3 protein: CASSPEPGSNNYEQYF
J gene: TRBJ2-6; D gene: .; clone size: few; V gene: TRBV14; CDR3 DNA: TGTGCCAGCAGCCAACTTGGGGGGATAGGGGCCAACGTCCTGACTTTC; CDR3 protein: CASSQLGGIGANVLTF
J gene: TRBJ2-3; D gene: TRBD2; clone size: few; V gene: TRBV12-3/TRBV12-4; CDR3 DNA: TGTGCCAGCAGCGAGACTAGCGGGAGCGGGACAGATACGCAGTATTTT; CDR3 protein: CASSETSGSGTDTQYF
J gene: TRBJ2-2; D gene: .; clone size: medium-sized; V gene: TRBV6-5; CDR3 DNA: TGTGCCAGCAGCCGCGAGTTAAGAACCGGGGAGCTGTTTTTT; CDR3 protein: CASSRELRTGELFF
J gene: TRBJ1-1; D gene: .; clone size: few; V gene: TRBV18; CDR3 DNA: TGTGCCAGCGGTGGGCATCCTGAAGCTTTCTTT; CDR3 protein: CASGGHPEAFF
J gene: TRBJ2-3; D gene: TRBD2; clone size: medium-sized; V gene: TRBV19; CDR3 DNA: TGTGCCAGTAGTATGACCGGGAGGGCCGAGGATACGCAGTATTTT; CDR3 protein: CASSMTGRAEDTQYF
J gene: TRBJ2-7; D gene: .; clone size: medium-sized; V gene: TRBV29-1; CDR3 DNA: TGCAGCGTTTTAAGGGACACCACCTACGAGCAGTACTTC; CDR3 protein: CSVLRDTTYEQYF
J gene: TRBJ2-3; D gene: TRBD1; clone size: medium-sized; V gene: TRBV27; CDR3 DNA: TGTGCCACTCAGCCAGGGGGCCTCACAGATACGCAGTATTTT; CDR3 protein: CATQPGGLTDTQYF
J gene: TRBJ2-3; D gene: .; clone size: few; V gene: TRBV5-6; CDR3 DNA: TGTGCCAGCAGCTTGATAAGCGGCCCTCGGGATACGCAGTATTTT; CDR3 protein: CASSLISGPRDTQYF
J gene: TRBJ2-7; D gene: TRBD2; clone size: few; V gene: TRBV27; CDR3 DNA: TGTGCCAGCAGTCCGCGACTAGCGGGAGGGGGCTACGAGCAGTACTTC; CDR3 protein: CASSPRLAGGGYEQYF
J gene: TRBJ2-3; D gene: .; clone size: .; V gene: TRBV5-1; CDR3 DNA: TGCGCCAGCAGCTCCGGTCAGGGCAGAGATACGCAGTATTTT; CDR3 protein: CASSSGQGRDTQYF
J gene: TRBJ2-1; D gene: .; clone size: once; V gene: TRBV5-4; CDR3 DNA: .; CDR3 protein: CASSQVVAGGSGFF
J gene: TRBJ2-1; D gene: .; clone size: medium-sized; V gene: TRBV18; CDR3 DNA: TGTGCCAGCTCACCGCAGGGGCTTGGGGAGCAGTTCTTC; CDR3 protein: CASSPQGLGEQFF
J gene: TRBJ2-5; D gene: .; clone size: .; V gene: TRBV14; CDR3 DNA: TGTGCCAGCAGCCCCGGGGAGACCCAGTACTTC; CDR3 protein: CASSPGETQYF
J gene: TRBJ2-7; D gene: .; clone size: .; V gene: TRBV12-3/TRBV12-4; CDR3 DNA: TGTGCCAGCAGTTTATTCGGGGACCCTACCTACGAGCAGTACTTC; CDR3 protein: CASSLFGDPTYEQYF
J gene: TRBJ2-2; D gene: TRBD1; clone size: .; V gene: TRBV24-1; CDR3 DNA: TGTGCCACCAGTGACAAGGGACAGGGAATCGGGGAGCTGTTTTTT; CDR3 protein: CATSDKGQGIGELFF
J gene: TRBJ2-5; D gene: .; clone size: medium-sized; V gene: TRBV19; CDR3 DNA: TGTGCCAGTAGCCCTCGACTAGGCGAGACCCAGTACTTC; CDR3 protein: CASSPRLGETQYF
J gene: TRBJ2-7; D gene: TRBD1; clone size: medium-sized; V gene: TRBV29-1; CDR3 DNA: TGCAGCGTTCTGGGACAGGGTGGTTACGAGCAGTACTTC; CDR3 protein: CSVLGQGGYEQYF
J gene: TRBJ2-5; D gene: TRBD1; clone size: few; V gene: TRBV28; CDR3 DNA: TGTGCCAGCAGTACGGAGACAGGGCGGTGGGGAGAGACCCAGTACTTC; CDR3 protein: CASSTETGRWGETQYF
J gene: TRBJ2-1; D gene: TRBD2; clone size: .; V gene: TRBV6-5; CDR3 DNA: TGTGCCCGCAGTTACTCGAGGCTAGCGGGAGGGCCCTCCTACAATGAGCAGTTCTTC; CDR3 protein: CARSYSRLAGGPSYNEQFF
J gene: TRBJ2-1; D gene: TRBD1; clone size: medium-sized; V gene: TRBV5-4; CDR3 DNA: TGTGCCAGCAGCCCGAGGACAGGTCTCACACCTTACAATGAGCAGTTCTTC; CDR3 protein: CASSPRTGLTPYNEQFF
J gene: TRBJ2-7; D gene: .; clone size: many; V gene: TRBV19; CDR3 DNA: TGTGCCAGTGGTGACCCGGCCAGGGATGCTTACGAGCAGTACTTC; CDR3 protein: CASGDPARDAYEQYF
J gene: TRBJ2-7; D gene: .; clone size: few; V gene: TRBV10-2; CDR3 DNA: TGCGCCAGCAGTGAGTACGGGAGAGGGGGCGAGCAGTACTTC; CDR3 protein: CASSEYGRGGEQYF
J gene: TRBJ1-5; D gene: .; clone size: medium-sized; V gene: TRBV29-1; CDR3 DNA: TGCAGCGTTTTGGGCCTTGATAGCAATCAGCCCCAGCATTTT; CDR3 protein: CSVLGLDSNQPQHF
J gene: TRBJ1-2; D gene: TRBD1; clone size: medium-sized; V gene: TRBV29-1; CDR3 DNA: TGCAGCGTGGATTCGCAGGGGGCGGACTATGGCTACACCTTC; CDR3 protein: CSVDSQGADYGYTF
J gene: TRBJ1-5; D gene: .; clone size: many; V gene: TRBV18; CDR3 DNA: TGTGCCAGCTCACCTACGGGGCAGGGCGGCAATCAGCCCCAGCATTTT; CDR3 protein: CASSPTGQGGNQPQHF
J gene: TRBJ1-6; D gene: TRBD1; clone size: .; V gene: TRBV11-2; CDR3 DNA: TGTGCCAGCAGCTCCCAGACAGGGCTGCATTCACCCCTCCACTTT; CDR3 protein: CASSSQTGLHSPLHF
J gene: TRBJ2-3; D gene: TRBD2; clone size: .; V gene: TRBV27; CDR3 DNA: TGTGCCAGCAGTTTACCGGGGACTAGCGTCACAGATACGCAGTATTTT; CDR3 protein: CASSLPGTSVTDTQYF
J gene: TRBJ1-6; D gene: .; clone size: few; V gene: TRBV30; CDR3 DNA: TGTGCCTGGAGTGTATCGGGTAATCCACCCCTCCACTTT; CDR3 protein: CAWSVSGNPPLHF
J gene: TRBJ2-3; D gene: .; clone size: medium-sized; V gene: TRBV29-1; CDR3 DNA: TGCAGCGTTGATACGGGCGGGCTAAGCACAGATACGCAGTATTTT; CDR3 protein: CSVDTGGLSTDTQYF
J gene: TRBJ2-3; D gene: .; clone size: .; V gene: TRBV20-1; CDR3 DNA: TGCAGTGCTAGAAATCCAGGGACCACAGATACGCAGTATTTT; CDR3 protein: CSARNPGTTDTQYF
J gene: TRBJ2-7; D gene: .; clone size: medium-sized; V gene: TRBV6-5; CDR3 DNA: TGTGCCAGCAGAGGGATCTACGAGCAGTACTTC; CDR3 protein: CASRGIYEQYF
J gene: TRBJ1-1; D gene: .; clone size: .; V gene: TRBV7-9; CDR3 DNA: TGTGCCAGCACCCCTGACACTGAAGCTTTCTTT; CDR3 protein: CASTPDTEAFF
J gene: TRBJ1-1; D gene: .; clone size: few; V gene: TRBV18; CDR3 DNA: TGTGCCAGCTCACCAGATGACAGGCGAACTGAAGCTTTCTTT; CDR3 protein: CASSPDDRRTEAFF
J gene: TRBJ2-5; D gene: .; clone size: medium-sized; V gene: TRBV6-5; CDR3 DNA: TGTGCCAGCAGTTCTGGGCCCAGGGAGACCCAGTACTTC; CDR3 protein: CASSSGPRETQYF
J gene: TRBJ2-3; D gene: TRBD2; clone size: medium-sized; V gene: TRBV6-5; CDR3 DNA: TGTGCCAGCAGTCTCCTAGCGGGGGGCACAGATACGCAGTATTTT; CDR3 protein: CASSLLAGGTDTQYF